The 3 T cell receptor beta chains presented below share a single source sample, sequenced in a study of T cell responses to AZD1222 COVID-19 vaccine. Only in-frame clones appear in the TCRdb table, and some are missing; sequencing was by immunoSEQ multiplex PCR. The profile shows around 96,000 clones, about 89% of them singletons. The specimen comprised peripheral blood, sampled 28 days after the second AZD1222 dose. The receptors were gathered from an adult who received the AZD1222 COVID-19 vaccine.

This chain connects TRBV7-9 to TRBJ1-4; D is unclear. The CDR3 length is 14 residues. The germline V gene encodes CDR1 SEHNR and CDR2 FQNEAQ (reference sequence). Trimming shortened V by 3 bases and J by 1 base, and 6 bases separated the two germline ends. DNA for the CDR3: TGTGCCAGCAGCTTTGGGATAACTAATGAAAAACTGTTTTTT. Translating it yields CASSFGITNEKLFF.

This chain joins TRBV6-6 and TRBJ1-1; 8 bases agree with TRBD1. This CDR3 contains 12 residues. J lost 9 bases, V lost 6 bases, and 6 bases had no gene match. Germline CDR1 and CDR2: MNHNY and SVGAGI (reference sequence). CDR3 loop: CASRGDRGKAFF. CDR3 coding DNA: TGTGCCAGCAGGGGTGACAGGGGAAAAGCTTTCTTT.

The genes are TRBV11-2 and TRBJ1-6; the D gene is possibly TRBD1 (6 bases). Per germline, CDR1 SGHAT and CDR2 FQNNGV. The CDR3 is 14 amino acids. Trimming shortened V by 5 bases and J by 10 bases, and 15 bases separated the two germline ends. CDR3 coding DNA: TGTGCCAGCAGCCGGGGGGGCCGGGGGTCACCCCTCCACTTT. Translated: CASSRGGRGSPLHF. Together with reference TRBV11-2 and TRBJ1-6, the CDR3 gives the full variable domain: EAGVAQSPRYKIIEKRQSVAFWCNPISGHATLYWYQQILGQGPKLLIQFQNNGVVDDSQLPKDRFSAERLKGVDSTLKIQPAKLEDSAVYLCASSRGGRGSPLHFGNGTRLTVT.